Each of the 29 T cell receptor beta chains below was sequenced from the same sample in a study of blood T cell repertoires in COVID-19. Using immunoSEQ multiplex PCR, the repertoire was profiled, and TCRdb retains in-frame clones only, with some absent. The sample has around 280,000 clones; about 90% are singletons. The specimen sequenced was peripheral blood. Receptors originate from a woman aged 25 to 39 who had recovered from COVID-19.

This sequence joins TRBV3-1 (or the pseudogene TRBV3-2) and TRBJ1-1; D may be TRBD1 (5 bases). The germline gives CDR1 LGHDT, CDR2 YNNKEL (reference sequence). The CDR3 runs to 11 residues. V was shortened by 3 bases and J by 6 bases, with 5 bases between the two germline ends. Written as DNA, the CDR3 is TGTGCCAGCAGCCACAGGGCTGAAGCTTTCTTT. Translating it yields CASSHRAEAFF.

This rearrangement joins TRBV5-1 to TRBJ2-2, with a tentative D call TRBD1 (6 bases). V lost 5 bases to trimming and J lost 4 bases, with 15 bases between them. The CDR3 extends over 15 amino acids. The germline V gene has CDR1 SGHRS and CDR2 YFSETQ. CDR3 sequence reads: CASSWGQAITGELFF. The CDR3 region has the DNA TGCGCCAGCAGTTGGGGGCAGGCCATCACCGGGGAGCTGTTTTTT.

CDR3 in amino acids: CASSPPGTGWTEAFF. Here the CDR3 DNA reads TGTGCCAGCAGCCCCCCCGGGACAGGGTGGACTGAAGCTTTCTTT. The rearrangement links TRBV7-3 to TRBJ1-1, with 9 bases that match TRBD1. CDR1 is SGHTA, CDR2 FQGTGA, per germline. This CDR3 is 15 amino acids long. The J segment lost 5 bases and the V segment lost 5 bases, leaving 9 bases of the junction unmatched.

The genes are TRBV11-2 and TRBJ2-1; 9 bases are a match to TRBD2. J was trimmed by 6 bases and V by 3 bases; bases with no gene match: 6. The germline gives CDR1 SGHAT, CDR2 FQNNGV. The CDR3 length is 15 residues. The CDR3 is CASSLGSGGSNEQFF. The CDR3 bases are TGTGCCAGCAGCTTGGGGAGCGGGGGGAGCAATGAGCAGTTCTTC.

This rearrangement joins TRBV6-6 to TRBJ1-2; TRBD1 aligns across 9 bases. The CDR3 loop spans 18 amino acids. V lost 5 bases to trimming and J lost 4 bases; unmatched junction nucleotides: 17. Germline-derived CDR1 and CDR2 are MNHNY and SVGAGI (reference sequence). CDR3 coding DNA: TGTGCCAGCAGTCGGGGGAGAACCGGGACAGGGACCTTCTATGGCTACACCTTC. Translating gives CASSRGRTGTGTFYGYTF.

This clone was counted a single time. The chain links TRBV9 to TRBJ2-2, with a possible D match to TRBD2 (6 bases). Between the trimmed V and J ends, which lost 0 bases and 6 bases, there was a span of 12 bases. CDR3 length: 15 amino acids. Germline V gene sequence: CDR1 SGDLS, CDR2 YYNGEE. CDR3 amino acids: CASSVGAGRPGELFF. The DNA for the CDR3 is TGTGCCAGCAGCGTAGGGGCAGGGAGGCCCGGGGAGCTGTTTTTT.

The J gene is TRBJ2-1, the V gene TRBV11-3; D may be TRBD1 (5 bases). The CDR3 covers 12 residues. Per the germline V gene, CDR1 is SGHNT and CDR2 is YENEEA. Deletions cut 4 bases from V and 11 bases from J, with 12 bases between. CDR3 nucleotide sequence: TGTGCCAGCAGCTCCGACAGAGAAAAGCAGTTCTTC. Translation: CASSSDREKQFF.

The gene calls are TRBV28 and TRBJ2-1; TRBD2 matches 7 bases. Per germline, CDR1 MDHEN and CDR2 SYDVKM. The CDR3 is 15 residues long. Trimming cost V 8 bases and J 8 bases; bases outside gene matches: 15. The CDR3 DNA follows: TGTGCCAGCTCCCCGGTGGCGGGAGAATCCCATGAGCAGTTCTTC. This codes for CASSPVAGESHEQFF.

This chain links TRBV2 with TRBJ2-6; TRBD1 is a possible D gene (5 bases). V was trimmed by 3 bases and J by 0 bases, leaving 9 bases between them. Germline V gene sequence: CDR1 SNHLY, CDR2 FYNNEI. The CDR3 totals 16 residues. This CDR3 reads CASSEDTGSGANVLTF. CDR3 DNA: TGTGCCAGCAGTGAGGACACTGGCTCTGGGGCCAACGTCCTGACTTTC.

J is TRBJ2-5 and V is TRBV27, with 7 bases that match TRBD1. Germline V CDR1 and CDR2: MNHEY, SMNVEV (reference sequence). The CDR3 has 14 residues. The V segment lost 5 bases and the J segment 5 bases; nucleotides outside the gene matches: 8. The CDR3 DNA is TGTGCCAGCAGTCAGGGACAGAGCTTGGAGACCCAGTACTTC. Its protein is CASSQGQSLETQYF.

This clone was seen only once. The rearrangement joins TRBV7-2 to TRBJ1-5; D unclear. Germline loops: CDR1 SGHTA, CDR2 FQGNSA. Trimming took 4 bases from V and 7 from J, leaving 23 bases between them. The CDR3 runs to 17 residues. The chain's CDR3 is CASSSIRWEGLGQPQHF. The CDR3 DNA reads TGTGCCAGCAGCTCAATAAGGTGGGAGGGTCTGGGCCAGCCCCAGCATTTT.

This chain uses TRBV9 with TRBJ2-7; the match to TRBD1 covers 8 bases. The CDR3 runs to 13 residues. The germline CDR1 and CDR2 sequences are SGDLS and YYNGEE. The V gene end was trimmed by 1 base and the J gene end by 7 bases; junction bases not matched to a gene: 4. For the CDR3, the DNA is TGTGCCAGCAGCGTAACAGGGGGAGGAGAGCAGTACTTC. Amino acids: CASSVTGGGEQYF.

The chain is built from TRBV12-3 or TRBV12-4 and TRBJ2-7, with 8 positions matching TRBD2. The CDR3 has 13 residues. Trimming removed 0 bases from V and 8 bases from J; junction bases left unmatched: 3. The CDR3 DNA follows: TGTGCCAGCAGTTTAGCGGGACTAGTTAAGCAGTACTTC. It yields the protein CASSLAGLVKQYF.

This CDR3 is CASSPGWASGAYEQYF. In nucleotides, the CDR3 is TGTGCCAGCAGCCCGGGTTGGGCTAGCGGAGCCTACGAGCAGTACTTC. The chain joins TRBV11-3 to TRBJ2-7; 7 positions agree with TRBD2. The junction had 12 bases not matched to a gene; V was cut back by 5 bases and J by 2 bases. The CDR3 totals 16 residues. CDR1 and CDR2 from the germline V gene are SGHNT and YENEEA.

This clone was picked up one time. The V call is TRBV15, the J call TRBJ2-3, with D uncertain. The CDR3 is 14 residues long. V shed 0 bases and J shed 1 base, with 5 bases lying between them. Per the germline V gene, CDR1 is LNHNV and CDR2 is YYDKDF (reference sequence). CDR3 loop: CATSRDLRTDTQYF. The CDR3 DNA reads TGTGCCACCAGCAGAGACCTACGCACAGATACGCAGTATTTT.

The genes are TRBV2 and TRBJ2-1, with 9 bases lining up with TRBD2. V lost 6 bases, J lost 4 bases, and 7 bases stayed unmatched. Germline V CDR1 and CDR2: SNHLY, FYNNEI. The CDR3 is 15 amino acids. The CDR3 nucleotides are TGTGCCAGCAGACCCCCTAGCGGGACATACAATGAGCAGTTCTTC. Amino acids: CASRPPSGTYNEQFF.

This chain uses TRBV7-2 with TRBJ2-4; the D gene is possibly TRBD2 (5 bases). The germline V and J ends were trimmed by 2 bases and 8 bases, with 10 bases remaining between them. CDR3 length equals 13 residues. Germline-derived CDR1 and CDR2 are SGHTA and FQGNSA. The CDR3 region has the DNA TGTGCCAGCAGCTTATCTGGAGGCGACATTCAGTACTTC. It is translated as CASSLSGGDIQYF.

The CDR3, as DNA: TGTGCCAGCAGCTCGACAAACACTGAAGCTTTCTTT. Protein product: CASSSTNTEAFF. The chain employs TRBV5-6 and TRBJ1-1; D unresolved. The germline V gene encodes CDR1 SGHDT and CDR2 YYEEEE. CDR3 length: 12 amino acids. Deletions cut 3 bases from V and 2 bases from J, with 5 bases between.

A few counts support this clone. The rearrangement joins TRBV27 to TRBJ1-2; TRBD1 agrees at 8 bases. The CDR3 contains 14 residues. CDR1 MNHEY and CDR2 SMNVEV come from the germline V gene (reference sequence). V gave up 4 bases and J gave up 3 bases; unmatched junction bases: 4. CDR3 amino acids: CASSSGGEDYGYTF. CDR3 sequence (DNA): TGTGCCAGCAGTTCAGGGGGCGAAGACTATGGCTACACCTTC.

The chain couples TRBV2 to TRBJ2-2; D gene unclear. In germline, CDR1 is SNHLY, CDR2 FYNNEI. The CDR3 loop spans 15 amino acids. V was cut by 2 bases and J by 4 bases, with 11 bases left in between. The CDR3 coding sequence is TGTGCCAGCAGTGAACGGAGCTTGGGCACCGGGGAGCTGTTTTTT. It encodes CASSERSLGTGELFF.

The chain uses TRBV28 and TRBJ1-2, with a possible D match to TRBD1 (6 bases). The CDR3 is made up of 14 amino acids. Between the trimmed V and J ends, which lost 8 bases and 3 bases, there was a span of 16 bases. The germline gives CDR1 MDHEN, CDR2 SYDVKM. As DNA, the CDR3 is TGTGCCAGCTCCCTTATCCAGGGGCACTATGGCTACACCTTC. It is translated as CASSLIQGHYGYTF.

V gene TRBV6-1 combines with J gene TRBJ2-7; 8 bases match TRBD1. The CDR3 is made up of 15 amino acids. V lost 1 base and J lost 3; bases outside the gene matches: 5. Germline-derived CDR1 and CDR2 are MNHNS and SASEGT. The CDR3, as DNA: TGTGCCAGCAGTGAAGAGGGGACAGGCTACTACGAGCAGTACTTC. Amino acids: CASSEEGTGYYEQYF.

This chain uses TRBV14 with TRBJ2-7, with 7 bases that match TRBD2. The length of the CDR3 is 14 residues. Germline CDR1 and CDR2: SGHDN and FVKESK. The trim removed 9 bases at V and 2 bases at J, leaving 10 bases unmatched. The CDR3 nucleotides are TGTGCCAGTAACGCGGGGGAGCTCGCCTACGAGCAGTACTTC. This gives the protein CASNAGELAYEQYF. The variable domain in full, with the rest retrieved from reference TRBV14 and TRBJ2-7, is EAGVTQFPSHSVIEKGQTVTLRCDPISGHDNLYWYRRVMGKEIKFLLHFVKESKQDESGMPNNRFLAERTGGTYSTLKVQPAELEDSGVYFCASNAGELAYEQYFGPGTRLTVT.

This clone was picked up a small number of times. This rearrangement joins TRBV7-2 to TRBJ1-1; the D is unclear. The CDR3 spans 13 residues. Deletions cut 3 bases from V and 4 bases from J, with 9 bases between. CDR1 and CDR2 from the germline V gene are SGHTA and FQGNSA. The CDR3 nucleotides read TGTGCCAGCAGCTTTTCCCGGGGCACTGAAGCTTTCTTT. Its translation: CASSFSRGTEAFF.

The chain links TRBV20-1 to TRBJ2-7, with 15 positions matching TRBD2. The V gene end was trimmed by 3 bases and the J gene end by 3 bases; junction bases not matched to a gene: 12. Per germline, CDR1 DFQATT and CDR2 SNEGSKA (reference sequence). The CDR3 is 18 amino acids. CDR3 coding DNA: TGCAGTGCTAGTATACCGGGACTAGCGGGAGGATCTTTCTACGAGCAGTACTTC. It specifies CSASIPGLAGGSFYEQYF.

This clone was seen only once. V and J are TRBV28 and TRBJ2-2; 8 nucleotides agree with TRBD2. This CDR3 is built from 12 residues. V shed 8 bases and J 6 bases; nucleotides not matched to a gene: 2. Germline assignment: CDR1 MDHEN and CDR2 SYDVKM. In nucleotides, the CDR3 is TGTGCCAGCGCGGGGGGTCCCGGGGAGCTGTTTTTT. It specifies CASAGGPGELFF.

The chain employs TRBV7-8 and TRBJ1-1; D not certain. The CDR3 has 13 amino acids. V was clipped by 1 base and J by 10 bases, with 13 bases between them. Germline V gives CDR1 SGHVS, CDR2 FQNEAQ. CDR3 in amino acids: CASSLENGVPAFF. In DNA, the CDR3 is TGTGCCAGCAGCTTAGAGAACGGGGTTCCAGCTTTCTTT.

This rearrangement joins TRBV5-1 to TRBJ1-2; D gene uncertain. The CDR3 runs to 14 residues. The germline CDR1 and CDR2 sequences are SGHRS and YFSETQ. With 0 bases removed from V and 8 bases from J, the gap between germline ends came to 14 bases. For the CDR3, the DNA is TGCGCCAGCAGCTTGGAATTGGGCGGGTCCGGCTACACCTTC. Amino acid sequence: CASSLELGGSGYTF.

A few counts support this clone. The chain has TRBV28 and TRBJ1-2; maybe TRBD1 (5 bases). The CDR3 contains 15 residues. The germline CDR1 and CDR2 sequences are MDHEN and SYDVKM. Trimming stripped 4 bases from V and 0 bases from J, with 12 bases between. The CDR3 DNA reads as TGTGCCAGCAGTTCAGGGCCCGCGACTAACTATGGCTACACCTTC. It translates to CASSSGPATNYGYTF.